This entry is about one TCR beta chain. The sample is drawn from a study of technical replicates of blood from a handful of donors. Clones were sequenced by immunoSEQ multiplex PCR, and TCRdb holds only the in-frame ones, with some missing. The sample includes around 62,000 clones, nearly 98% of them seen just once. The origin of this receptor is a human donor in good health. Material for sequencing was T cells isolated from PBMCs.

CDR3 sequence reads: CASSLYGRVGDEQYF. CDR3 nucleotide sequence: TGCGCCAGCAGCTTGTATGGACGCGTCGGGGACGAGCAGTACTTC. V and J are TRBV5-1 and TRBJ2-7; D may be TRBD2 (5 bases). Germline V lookup: CDR1 SGHRS, CDR2 YFSETQ. The CDR3 is 15 residues long. Trimming took off 1 base at V and 5 bases at J, with 16 bases between the two ends. The variable domain in full, completed from reference TRBV5-1 and TRBJ2-7, reads KAGVTQTPRYLIKTRGQQVTLSCSPISGHRSVSWYQQTPGQGLQFLFEYFSETQRNKGNFPGRFSGRQFSNSRSEMNVSTLELGDSALYLCASSLYGRVGDEQYFGPGTRLTVT.